This T cell receptor beta chain was obtained from a study of metastatic and nonmetastatic thyroid tumors (dated by TCRdb to about 2020). Context from the whole study: Repertoires from peripheral blood and from tumor or nodule tissue samples of malignant and benign thyroid patients were compared.

No treatment had been received by any patient before thyroid surgery. Using T-cell receptor beta sequencing, the researchers looked back retrospectively at clinical samples from patients, gathered between about 2011 and 2018. This clone appeared a few times. Its antigen specificity is not known. No base quality values were provided; no much bigger clone lies one nucleotide off. The cysteine opens and the phenylalanine closes a CDR3 of 16 amino acids. Of the read, only the CDR3 DNA is kept; its 48 bases are in frame from base 1. The germline V gene specifies MNHNS as CDR1 and SASEGT as CDR2. V loses 5 bases of germline sequence and J loses 6 bases, and the interval between the two ends is 23 bases. The protocol used for the library was PCR. TCRdb lists the instrument as Illumina HiSeq 4000. High-throughput sequencing was used to profile the CDR3 region of the TCR beta-chain in every patient. Per the authors' processing: The researchers built a classifier to tell apart papillary thyroid cancer patients with distant metastasis, based on CDR3 differences among clinicopathological groups. The Shannon index was used to measure repertoire diversity, and the Morisita-Horn index was used to measure how similar tumor and blood repertoires were. Using fastp trimming at Q25 and MiXCR clonotype assembly, TCRdb reanalyzed the public sequencing data and kept in-frame beta chains. The V and J calls shown here were made by TCRdb, not taken from the authors' results. The sample has about 27,000 clones on record, 10% to 15% of them singletons. The ten largest clones capture roughly 5% of the sample.

The study at large found these results: TCR beta diversity was reported as significantly higher in malignant tumors than in benign nodules, in both blood and tumor samples.

Recombination linked TRBV6-1 to TRBJ2-7, with TRBD1 tentatively as D gene (5 bases match). This sequence originates from a female donor with papillary thyroid cancer or a benign thyroid nodule (not recorded which). Some clones in this sample may be carry-over from other donors' samples. Specimen: blood. CDR3 reads: CASSPVGMGRRTEQYF. Read as DNA, the sequence is TGTGCCAGCAGTCCTGTTGGGATGGGGCGGCGTACCGAGCAGTACTTC.